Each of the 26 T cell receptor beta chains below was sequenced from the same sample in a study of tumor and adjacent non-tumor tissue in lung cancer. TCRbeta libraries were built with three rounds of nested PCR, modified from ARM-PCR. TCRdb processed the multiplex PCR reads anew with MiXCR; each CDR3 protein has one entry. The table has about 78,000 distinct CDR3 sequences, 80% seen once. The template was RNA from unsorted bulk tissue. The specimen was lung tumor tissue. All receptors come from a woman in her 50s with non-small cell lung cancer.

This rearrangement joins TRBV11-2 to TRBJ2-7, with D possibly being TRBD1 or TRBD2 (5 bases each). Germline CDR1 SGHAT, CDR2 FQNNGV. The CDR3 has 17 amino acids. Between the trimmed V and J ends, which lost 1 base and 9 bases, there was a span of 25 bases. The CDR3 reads CASSLAAGRTGPYRQYF. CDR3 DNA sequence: TGTGCCAGCAGCTTAGCCGCAGGACGCACGGGGCCCTATAGGCAGTACTTC. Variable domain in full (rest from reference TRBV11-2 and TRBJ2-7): EAGVAQSPRYKIIEKRQSVAFWCNPISGHATLYWYQQILGQGPKLLIQFQNNGVVDDSQLPKDRFSAERLKGVDSTLKIQPAKLEDSAVYLCASSLAAGRTGPYRQYFGPGTRLTVT.

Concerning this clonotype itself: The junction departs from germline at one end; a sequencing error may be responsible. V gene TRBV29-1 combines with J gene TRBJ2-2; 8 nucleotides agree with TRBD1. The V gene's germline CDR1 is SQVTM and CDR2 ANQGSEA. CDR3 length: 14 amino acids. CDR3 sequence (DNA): TGCAACGGGATATTAGCACAGGGGGACGGGGAACTGTTTTTT. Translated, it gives CNGILAQGDGELFF.

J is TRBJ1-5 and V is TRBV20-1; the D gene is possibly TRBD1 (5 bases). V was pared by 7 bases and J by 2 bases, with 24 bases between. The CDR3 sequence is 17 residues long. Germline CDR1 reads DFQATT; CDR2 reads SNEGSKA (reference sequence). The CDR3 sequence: CSVLFTGGMRGNQPQHF. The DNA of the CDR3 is TGCAGTGTCCTGTTCACGGGGGGAATGAGGGGCAATCAGCCCCAGCATTTT.

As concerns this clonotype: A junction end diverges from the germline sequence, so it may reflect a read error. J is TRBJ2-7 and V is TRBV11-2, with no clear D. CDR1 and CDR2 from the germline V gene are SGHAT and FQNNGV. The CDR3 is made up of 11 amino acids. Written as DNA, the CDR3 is TGTGCCACCAGCTACTCAAGAGGGCAGTACTTC. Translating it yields CATSYSRGQYF.

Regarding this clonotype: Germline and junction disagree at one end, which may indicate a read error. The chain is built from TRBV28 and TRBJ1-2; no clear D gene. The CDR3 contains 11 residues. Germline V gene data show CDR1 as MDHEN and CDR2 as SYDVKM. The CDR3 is CAISLPYGYTF. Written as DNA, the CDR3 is TGTGCCATCAGTTTACCCTATGGCTACACCTTC.

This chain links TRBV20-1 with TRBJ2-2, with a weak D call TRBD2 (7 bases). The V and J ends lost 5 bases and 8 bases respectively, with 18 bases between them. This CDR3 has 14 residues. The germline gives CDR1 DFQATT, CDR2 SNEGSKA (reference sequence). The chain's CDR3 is CSAGGRGAIGELFF. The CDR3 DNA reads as TGCAGTGCTGGAGGACGGGGGGCGATTGGGGAGCTGTTTTTT.

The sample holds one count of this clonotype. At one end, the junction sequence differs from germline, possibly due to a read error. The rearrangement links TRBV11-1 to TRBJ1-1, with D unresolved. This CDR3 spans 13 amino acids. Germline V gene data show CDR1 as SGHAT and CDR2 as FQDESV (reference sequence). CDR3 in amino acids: CASSKTRNTKAFF. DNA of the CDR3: TGTGCCAGCAGCAAGACAAGGAACACTAAAGCTTTCTTT.

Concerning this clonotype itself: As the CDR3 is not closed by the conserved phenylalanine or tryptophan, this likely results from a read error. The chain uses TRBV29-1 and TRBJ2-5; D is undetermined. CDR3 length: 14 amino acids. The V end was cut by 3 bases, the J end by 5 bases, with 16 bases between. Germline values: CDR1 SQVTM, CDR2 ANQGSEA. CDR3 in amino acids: CSVDHDLLRETQYL. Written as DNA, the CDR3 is TGCAGCGTTGATCATGACCTCCTGCGGGAGACCCAGTACTTG.

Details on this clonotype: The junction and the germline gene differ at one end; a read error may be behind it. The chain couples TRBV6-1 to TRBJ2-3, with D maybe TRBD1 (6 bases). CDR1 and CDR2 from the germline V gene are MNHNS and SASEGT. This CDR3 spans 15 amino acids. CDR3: CDSRRNRDSTDTQYF. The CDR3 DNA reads TGTGACAGCAGAAGGAACAGGGACAGCACAGATACGCAGTATTTT.

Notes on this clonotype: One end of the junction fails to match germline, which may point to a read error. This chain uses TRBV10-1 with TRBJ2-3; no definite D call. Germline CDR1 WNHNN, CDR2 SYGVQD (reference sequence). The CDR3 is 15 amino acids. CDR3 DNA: TGCGCCAACAGTGGGTCTTGGGCAGGCACAGATACGCAGTATTTT. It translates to CANSGSWAGTDTQYF.

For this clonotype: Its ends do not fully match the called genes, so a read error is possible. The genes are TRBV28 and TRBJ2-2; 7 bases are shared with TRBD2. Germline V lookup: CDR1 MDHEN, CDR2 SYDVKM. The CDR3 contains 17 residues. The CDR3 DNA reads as TGTGCCAACAGTTTCTTTCAAGCGGGATATGGCACCGGGGAACTGTTTTTT. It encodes CANSFFQAGYGTGELFF.

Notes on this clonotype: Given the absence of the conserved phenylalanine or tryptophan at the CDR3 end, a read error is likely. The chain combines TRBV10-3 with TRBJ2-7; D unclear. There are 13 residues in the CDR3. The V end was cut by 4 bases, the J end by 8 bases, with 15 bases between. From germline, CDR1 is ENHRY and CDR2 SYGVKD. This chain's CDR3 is CAISGINPYKQYS. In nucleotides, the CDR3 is TGTGCCATCAGTGGTATAAACCCGTACAAGCAGTACTCC.

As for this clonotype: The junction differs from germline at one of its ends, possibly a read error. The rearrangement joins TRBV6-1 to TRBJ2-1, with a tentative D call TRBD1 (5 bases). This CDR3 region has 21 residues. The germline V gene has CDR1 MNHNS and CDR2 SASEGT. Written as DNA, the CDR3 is TGTGCCATCAGTGAGCACCGGTTAGACTTCTTACTCTCGACAGCCTACAATGAGCAGTTCTTC. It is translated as CAISEHRLDFLLSTAYNEQFF.

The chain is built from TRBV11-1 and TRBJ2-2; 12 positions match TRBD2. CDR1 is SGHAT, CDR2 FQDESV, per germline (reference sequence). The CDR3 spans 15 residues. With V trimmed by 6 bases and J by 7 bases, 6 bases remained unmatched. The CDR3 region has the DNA TGTGCCAGCAGTTGGACTAGCGGGAATATCGGGGAGCTGTTTTTT. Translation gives CASSWTSGNIGELFF.

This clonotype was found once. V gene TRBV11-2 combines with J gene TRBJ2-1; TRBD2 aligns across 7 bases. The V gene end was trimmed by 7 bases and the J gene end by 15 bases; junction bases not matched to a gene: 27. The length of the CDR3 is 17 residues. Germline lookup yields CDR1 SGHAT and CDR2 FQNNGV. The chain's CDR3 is CASTLEGGGSSYNKLFF. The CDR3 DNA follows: TGTGCCAGCACCCTAGAGGGCGGGGGAAGCTCCTACAATAAGCTGTTCTTC.

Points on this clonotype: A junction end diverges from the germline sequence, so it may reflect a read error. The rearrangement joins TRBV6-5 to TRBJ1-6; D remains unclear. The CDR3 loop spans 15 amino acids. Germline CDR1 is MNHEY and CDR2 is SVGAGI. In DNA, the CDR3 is TGTGCCAGCAGTTACTCTGGACCACAAACGCTGTACCTCAACTTT. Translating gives CASSYSGPQTLYLNF.

The CDR3 nucleotides read TGTGTCACCCATGGACTTAGAACAATTGAGCAGTACTTC. Translated, it gives CVTHGLRTIEQYF. The rearrangement links TRBV6-5 to TRBJ2-7; a possible D gene is TRBD2 (5 bases). Germline CDR1 is MNHEY and CDR2 is SVGAGI. This CDR3 is built from 13 residues.

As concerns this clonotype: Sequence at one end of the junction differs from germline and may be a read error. Here the CDR3 reads CASSHTGNTGNTICF. DNA of the CDR3: TGCGCCAGCAGCCACACAGGCAACACTGGAAACACCATATGTTTT. The chain carries TRBV4-3 and TRBJ1-3, with D perhaps matching TRBD1 (5 bases). This CDR3 is 15 amino acids long. The V gene's germline CDR1 is LGHNA and CDR2 YSLEER.

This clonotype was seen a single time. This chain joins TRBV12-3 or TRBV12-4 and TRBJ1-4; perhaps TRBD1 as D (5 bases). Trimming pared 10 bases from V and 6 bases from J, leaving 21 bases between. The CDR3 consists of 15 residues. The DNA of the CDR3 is TGTGCCAACATTTTGATGGGGCATTCGGATGAAAAACTGTTTTTT. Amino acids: CANILMGHSDEKLFF.

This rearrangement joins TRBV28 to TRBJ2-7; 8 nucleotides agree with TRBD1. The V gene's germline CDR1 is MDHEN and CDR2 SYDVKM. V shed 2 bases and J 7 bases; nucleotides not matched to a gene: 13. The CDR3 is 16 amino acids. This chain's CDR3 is CASSLHRTGWAKEQYF. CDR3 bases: TGTGCCAGCAGTTTACACCGGACAGGGTGGGCAAAGGAGCAGTACTTC.

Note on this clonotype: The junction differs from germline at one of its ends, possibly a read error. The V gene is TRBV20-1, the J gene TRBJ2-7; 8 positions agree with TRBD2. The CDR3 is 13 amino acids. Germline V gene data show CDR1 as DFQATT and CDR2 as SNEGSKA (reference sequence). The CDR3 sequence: CSTSRDGGGRQYF. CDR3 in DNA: TGCAGTACTAGCCGCGACGGGGGGGGGAGGCAATACTTC.

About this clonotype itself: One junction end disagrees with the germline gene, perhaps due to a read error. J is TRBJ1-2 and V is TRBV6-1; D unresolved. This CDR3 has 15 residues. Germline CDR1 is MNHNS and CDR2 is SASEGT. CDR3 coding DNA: TGTGCCAGTAGTGGAAGATTGGCGGGGTTTTATGGATACACCTTC. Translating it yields CASSGRLAGFYGYTF.

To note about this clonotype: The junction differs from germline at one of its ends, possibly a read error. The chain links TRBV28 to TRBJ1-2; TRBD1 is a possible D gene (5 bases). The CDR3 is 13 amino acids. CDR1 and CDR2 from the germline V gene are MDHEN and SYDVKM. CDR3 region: CVSSLMDWGGYTF. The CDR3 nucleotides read TGTGTCAGCAGTTTAATGGACTGGGGGGGCTACACCTTC.

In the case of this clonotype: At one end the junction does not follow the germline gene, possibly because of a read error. The CDR3 spells CAYQQGTDTDMQYF. CDR3 bases: TGTGCCTATCAACAGGGGACCGACACAGATATGCAGTATTTT. The V gene is TRBV30, the J gene TRBJ2-3, with TRBD1 matching over 7 bases. CDR1 GTSNPN and CDR2 SVGIG come from the germline V gene (reference sequence). CDR3 length: 14 amino acids.

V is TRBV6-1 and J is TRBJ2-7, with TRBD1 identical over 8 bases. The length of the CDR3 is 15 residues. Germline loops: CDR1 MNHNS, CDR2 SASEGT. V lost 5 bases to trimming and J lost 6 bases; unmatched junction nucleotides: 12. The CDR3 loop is CASSQVGQGMGEQYF. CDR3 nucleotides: TGTGCCAGCAGTCAAGTAGGACAGGGAATGGGCGAGCAGTACTTC.

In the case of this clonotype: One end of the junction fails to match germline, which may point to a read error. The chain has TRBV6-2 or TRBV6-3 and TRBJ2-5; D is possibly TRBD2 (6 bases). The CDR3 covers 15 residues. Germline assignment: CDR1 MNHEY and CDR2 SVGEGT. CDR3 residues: CAISSHRAERETQYF. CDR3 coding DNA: TGTGCCATCAGTTCCCACCGGGCCGAACGGGAGACCCAATACTTC.